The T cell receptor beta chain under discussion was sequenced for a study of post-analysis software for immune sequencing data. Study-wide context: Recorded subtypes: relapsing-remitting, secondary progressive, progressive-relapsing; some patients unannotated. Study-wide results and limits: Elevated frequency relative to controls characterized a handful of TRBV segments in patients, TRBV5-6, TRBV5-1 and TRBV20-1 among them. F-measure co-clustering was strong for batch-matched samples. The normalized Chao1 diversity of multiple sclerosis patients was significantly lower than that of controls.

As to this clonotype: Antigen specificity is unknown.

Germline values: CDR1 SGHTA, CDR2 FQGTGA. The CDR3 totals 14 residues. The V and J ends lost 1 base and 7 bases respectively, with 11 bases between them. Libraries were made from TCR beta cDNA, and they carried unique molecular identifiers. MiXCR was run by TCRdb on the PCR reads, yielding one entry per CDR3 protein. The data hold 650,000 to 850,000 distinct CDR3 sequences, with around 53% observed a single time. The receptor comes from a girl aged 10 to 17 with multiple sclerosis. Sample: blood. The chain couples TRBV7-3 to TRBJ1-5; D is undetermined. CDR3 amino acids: CASSLSWLRQPQHF. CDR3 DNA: TGTGCCAGCAGCTTAAGTTGGTTGAGGCAGCCCCAGCATTTT.